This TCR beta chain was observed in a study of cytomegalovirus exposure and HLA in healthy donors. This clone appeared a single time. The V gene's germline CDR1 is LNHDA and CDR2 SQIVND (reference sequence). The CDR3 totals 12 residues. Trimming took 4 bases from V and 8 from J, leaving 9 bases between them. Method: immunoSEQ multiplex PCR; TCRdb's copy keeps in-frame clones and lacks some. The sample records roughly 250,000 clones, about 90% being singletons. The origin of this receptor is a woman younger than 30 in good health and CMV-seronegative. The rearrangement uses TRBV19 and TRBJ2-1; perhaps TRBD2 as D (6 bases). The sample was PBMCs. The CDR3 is CASSKTSYEQFF. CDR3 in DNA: TGTGCCAGTAGTAAAACTAGCTATGAGCAGTTCTTC.